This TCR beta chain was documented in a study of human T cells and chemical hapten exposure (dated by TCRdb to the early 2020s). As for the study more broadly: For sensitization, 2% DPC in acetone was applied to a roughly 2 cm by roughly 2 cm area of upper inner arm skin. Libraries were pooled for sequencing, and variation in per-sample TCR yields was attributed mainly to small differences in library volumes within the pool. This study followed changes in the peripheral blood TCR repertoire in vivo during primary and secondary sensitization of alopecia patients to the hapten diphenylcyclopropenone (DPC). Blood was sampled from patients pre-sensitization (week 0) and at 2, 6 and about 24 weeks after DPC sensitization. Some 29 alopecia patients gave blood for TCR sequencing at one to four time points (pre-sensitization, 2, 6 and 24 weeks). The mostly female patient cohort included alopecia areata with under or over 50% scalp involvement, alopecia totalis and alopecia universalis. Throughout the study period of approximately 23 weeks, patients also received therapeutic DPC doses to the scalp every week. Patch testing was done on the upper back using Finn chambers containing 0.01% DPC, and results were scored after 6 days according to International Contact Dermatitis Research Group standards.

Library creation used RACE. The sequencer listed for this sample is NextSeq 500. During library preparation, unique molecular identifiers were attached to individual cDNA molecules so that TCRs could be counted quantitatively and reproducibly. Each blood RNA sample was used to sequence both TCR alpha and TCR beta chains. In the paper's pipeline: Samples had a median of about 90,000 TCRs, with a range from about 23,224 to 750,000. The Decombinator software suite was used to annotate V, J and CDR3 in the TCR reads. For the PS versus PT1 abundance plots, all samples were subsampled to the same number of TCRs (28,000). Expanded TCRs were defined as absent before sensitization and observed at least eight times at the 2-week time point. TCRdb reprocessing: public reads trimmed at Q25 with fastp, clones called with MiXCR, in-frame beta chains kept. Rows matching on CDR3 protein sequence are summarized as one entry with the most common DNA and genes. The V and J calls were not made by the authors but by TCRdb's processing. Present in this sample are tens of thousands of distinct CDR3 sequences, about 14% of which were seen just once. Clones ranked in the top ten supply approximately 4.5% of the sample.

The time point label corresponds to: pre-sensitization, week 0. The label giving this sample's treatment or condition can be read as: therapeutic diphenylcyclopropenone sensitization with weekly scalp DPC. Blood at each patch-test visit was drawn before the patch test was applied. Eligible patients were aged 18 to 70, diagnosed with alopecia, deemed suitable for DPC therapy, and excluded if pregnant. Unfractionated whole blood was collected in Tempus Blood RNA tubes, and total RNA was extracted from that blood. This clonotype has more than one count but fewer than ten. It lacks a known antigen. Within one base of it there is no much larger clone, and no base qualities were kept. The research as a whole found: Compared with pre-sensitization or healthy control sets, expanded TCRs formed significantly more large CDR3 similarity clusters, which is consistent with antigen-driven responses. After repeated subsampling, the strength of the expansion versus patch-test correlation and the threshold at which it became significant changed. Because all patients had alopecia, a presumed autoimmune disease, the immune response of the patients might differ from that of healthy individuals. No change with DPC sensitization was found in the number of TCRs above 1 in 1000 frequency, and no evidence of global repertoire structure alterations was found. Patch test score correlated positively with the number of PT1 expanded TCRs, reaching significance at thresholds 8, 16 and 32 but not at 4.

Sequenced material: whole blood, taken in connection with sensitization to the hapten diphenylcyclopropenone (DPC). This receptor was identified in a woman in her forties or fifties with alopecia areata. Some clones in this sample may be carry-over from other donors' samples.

The CDR3 region: CASSQSGKPGSEQYF. The nucleotide sequence is TGTGCCAGCAGTCAAAGCGGGAAACCGGGGAGCGAGCAGTACTTC. The chain is encoded by TRBV12-3 or TRBV12-4 joined to TRBJ2-7; 7 nucleotides in the junction match TRBD2. The CDR3, from cysteine to phenylalanine, totals 15 residues. Kept here is only the CDR3 DNA, which spans 45 bases and is read in frame from base 1. Trimmed from V: 5 bases; trimmed from J: 6 bases; junction bases lacking a gene match: 13.